These T cell receptor beta chains were read from a single sample in a study of T cell responses to AZD1222 COVID-19 vaccine. The assay was immunoSEQ multiplex PCR, and TCRdb's table has in-frame clones only and misses some. Of 130,000 to 150,000 clones listed, around 94% are singletons. The specimen was peripheral blood, collected after recovery from COVID-19. Source of these receptors: an adult who had recovered from COVID-19. CDR3s include the opening cysteine and the closing phenylalanine or tryptophan. The D gene is left open where the match is weak. Only part of the rows carry a size: once, few, many, or a class if the clone is expanded.

j_gene	d_gene	v_gene	abundance	CDR3nt	CDR3aa
TRBJ1-5	.	TRBV6-1	.	TGTGCCAGCAGTGAAGCGCGGGGGCTGGTAAGCAATCAGCCCCAGCATTTT	CASSEARGLVSNQPQHF
TRBJ1-5	TRBD1	TRBV7-2	once	TGTGCCAGCAGCTCGGGACAGGCGGATCAGCCCCAGCATTTT	CASSSGQADQPQHF
TRBJ2-1	.	TRBV5-1	.	TGCGCCAGCAGCTTGGGGTCGGGAGTATCAGATGAGCAGTTCTTC	CASSLGSGVSDEQFF
TRBJ2-5	TRBD2	TRBV29-1	.	TGCAGCGTGGAACCGGGACTAGAAGAGACCCAGTACTTC	CSVEPGLEETQYF
TRBJ1-5	.	TRBV6-5	.	TGTGCCAGCAGTCGGAGGGGCAATCAGCCCCAGCATTTT	CASSRRGNQPQHF
TRBJ2-3	.	TRBV19	.	TGTGCCAGTAGTATCCGGGTTGCAGATACGCAGTATTTT	CASSIRVADTQYF
TRBJ2-3	.	TRBV7-3	.	TGTGCCAGCAGTCGTGAGGGCCGGACAGATACGCAGTATTTT	CASSREGRTDTQYF
TRBJ2-3	TRBD2	TRBV6-4	.	TGTGCCAGCAGCGTCACTAGCGGGTCAGGAGATACGCAGTATTTT	CASSVTSGSGDTQYF
TRBJ2-1	TRBD1	TRBV24-1	.	TGTGCCACCAGTGATCGACAGGGTGGGGCCTACAATGAGCAGTTCTTC	CATSDRQGGAYNEQFF
TRBJ1-1	.	TRBV30	.	TGTGCCTGGAGTACGACGAACACTGAAGCTTTCTTT	CAWSTTNTEAFF
TRBJ2-1	.	TRBV27	.	TGTGCCAGCAGTCCCTCTGGAGTCCCTGAGCAGTTCTTC	CASSPSGVPEQFF
TRBJ1-1	.	TRBV9	.	TGTGCCAGCAGCGTAGGAGGGGAAGGAACTGAAGCTTTCTTT	CASSVGGEGTEAFF
TRBJ2-2	.	TRBV6-1	.	TGTGCCAGCAGTGAATGGAGACAAACCGGGGAGCTGTTTTTT	CASSEWRQTGELFF
TRBJ1-5	.	TRBV9	.	TGTGCCAGCAGCGTAGACGGGGGAGGAGGACAGCCCCAGCATTTT	CASSVDGGGGQPQHF
TRBJ2-5	TRBD2	TRBV28	.	TGTGCCAGCAGGGTACTAGCGGCGGGATCAAGGGAGACCCAGTACTTC	CASRVLAAGSRETQYF
TRBJ2-3	TRBD2	TRBV5-3	.	TGTGCCAGAAGAGGGAGCAGGACTAGCGGGAGCACAGATACGCAGTATTTT	CARRGSRTSGSTDTQYF
TRBJ1-4	TRBD1	TRBV19	.	TGTGCCAGTAAACCCTCCAGGGGGCTAGCAACTAATGAAAAACTGTTTTTT	CASKPSRGLATNEKLFF
TRBJ2-7	.	TRBV5-1	.	TGCGCCAGCAGCTTGAGTGGGCATTCCTACGAGCAGTACTTC	CASSLSGHSYEQYF
TRBJ2-1	.	TRBV30	.	TGTGCCTGGAGTGTACGGGATGAGCAGTTCTTC	CAWSVRDEQFF
TRBJ2-1	TRBD2	TRBV24-1	once	TGTGCCACCAGTGACCACCGGACTAGCGGGTCCCCCTGGGATGAGCAGTTCTTC	CATSDHRTSGSPWDEQFF
TRBJ2-7	.	TRBV4-1	.	TGCGCCAGCAGCTCGGACCGGTCCTACGAGCAGTACTTC	CASSSDRSYEQYF
TRBJ2-7	TRBD1	TRBV28	.	TGTGCCAGCAGTTTTTATCGTTGGGACAGGGGAGACCACGAGCAGTACTTC	CASSFYRWDRGDHEQYF
TRBJ1-2	.	TRBV5-1	once	TGCGCCAGCAGCGGCTTTTATGGCTACACCTTC	CASSGFYGYTF
TRBJ1-1	TRBD1	TRBV6-5	.	TGTGCCAGCAGACAGGGGGCGGATAACACTGAAGCTTTCTTT	CASRQGADNTEAFF
TRBJ2-3	.	TRBV7-3	.	TGTGCCAGCAGCGGATCCATCACAGATACGCAGTATTTT	CASSGSITDTQYF
TRBJ2-7	.	TRBV6-5	.	TGTGCCAACACCTTAACGTGGGACCCTCTCTACGAGCAGTACTTC	CANTLTWDPLYEQYF
TRBJ2-7	.	TRBV10-1	few	TGCGCCAGCAGTGAGCACGGATCCTACGAGCAGTACTTC	CASSEHGSYEQYF
TRBJ2-5	.	TRBV4-2	.	TGTGCCAGCAGCCAAGAAGCAGGGTCGGAGACCCAGTACTTC	CASSQEAGSETQYF
TRBJ2-7	TRBD2	TRBV25-1	.	TGTGCCAGCAGGGGGACTAGTAAGGAGCAGTACTTC	CASRGTSKEQYF
TRBJ2-1	.	TRBV11-2	.	TGTGCCAGCAGCGACACCGATGAGCAGTTCTTC	CASSDTDEQFF
TRBJ1-5	.	TRBV20-1	.	TGCAGTGCTAGTCGGGGGGGCAATCAGCCCCAGCATTTT	CSASRGGNQPQHF
TRBJ2-7	.	TRBV23-1	.	TGCGCCAGCAGTCAAAGGCCAGTAGCGGTTCTGACCTACGAGCAGTACTTC	CASSQRPVAVLTYEQYF
TRBJ2-7	.	TRBV9	.	TGTGCCAGCAGCGTACAAAATCGGGGCGAGCAGTACTTC	CASSVQNRGEQYF
TRBJ2-3	TRBD1	TRBV27	.	TGTGCCAGCAGTTTAAGGGACAGGGGCGCAGATACGCAGTATTTT	CASSLRDRGADTQYF
TRBJ2-2	.	TRBV5-5	.	TGTGCCAGCAGCATTCCGACAGGAACGAACACCGGGGAGCTGTTTTTT	CASSIPTGTNTGELFF
TRBJ2-7	TRBD2	TRBV30	.	TGTGCCTGGAGTGTAAAACTAGCGGGAGCGCCGTACTTC	CAWSVKLAGAPYF
TRBJ1-2	TRBD1	TRBV27	.	TGTGCCAGCAGTCCAAACAGGGGAGGTTCAGGCTACACCTTC	CASSPNRGGSGYTF
TRBJ2-5	.	TRBV29-1	.	TGCAGCGTTGTACAAGGGCAAGAGACCCAGTACTTC	CSVVQGQETQYF
TRBJ1-1	.	TRBV6-5	.	TGTGCCAGCAGTTCTCCGACGAACACTGAAGCTTTCTTT	CASSSPTNTEAFF
TRBJ2-1	TRBD2	TRBV4-1	.	TGCGCCAGCAGCCAAAGCCTAGCGGAAGAGCAGTTCTTC	CASSQSLAEEQFF
TRBJ2-7	.	TRBV2	.	TGTGCCAGCAGTGAGAGCCCCGCGGCGACCTACGAGCAGTACTTC	CASSESPAATYEQYF
TRBJ2-7	TRBD1	TRBV5-1	.	TGCGCCAGCAGAAATGACAGGGAGAGCTCCTACGAGCAGTACTTC	CASRNDRESSYEQYF
TRBJ2-3	.	TRBV9	.	TGTGCCAGCAGCGTGTCCCTAGACGGGGGTACGCAGTATTTT	CASSVSLDGGTQYF
TRBJ1-6	.	TRBV6-1	.	TGTGCCAGCAGTGACGACAACCGGGGAGATTCACCCCTCCACTTT	CASSDDNRGDSPLHF
TRBJ2-1	.	TRBV11-2	once	TGTGCCAGCAGCTTAGGTCAAACTAGCAATATTGGGTTTTACAATGAGCAGTTCTTC	CASSLGQTSNIGFYNEQFF
TRBJ1-2	TRBD1	TRBV29-1	.	TGCAGCGTCCAACAGGGGGACTATGGCTACACCTTC	CSVQQGDYGYTF
TRBJ1-1	TRBD1	TRBV19	.	TGTGCCAGTAGTATAGAGGGGACAGGAAACACTGAAGCTTTCTTT	CASSIEGTGNTEAFF
TRBJ1-2	.	TRBV7-9	.	TGTGCCAGCAGCTTATCGGATGCTCCGCCGAACTATGGCTACACCTTC	CASSLSDAPPNYGYTF
TRBJ1-1	TRBD1	TRBV5-1	once	TGCGCCAGCAGCCCAGGACAGGGAAACACTGAAGCTTTCTTT	CASSPGQGNTEAFF
TRBJ2-1	TRBD2	TRBV10-3	few	TGTGCCATCAGTGCTAACTCCGGGACTAGCGGGAGAGGTGAGCAGTTCTTC	CAISANSGTSGRGEQFF
TRBJ2-2	TRBD2	TRBV5-1	.	TGCGCCAGCAGCTCTGCCGGACTAGCTACGGACACCGGGGAGCTGTTTTTT	CASSSAGLATDTGELFF
TRBJ2-1	TRBD2	TRBV5-3	few	TGTGCCAGAAGCTTTTTATTGGGACTAGCGGGAGGTAGAGCCTACAATGAGCAGTTCTTC	CARSFLLGLAGGRAYNEQFF
TRBJ2-3	TRBD2	TRBV5-1	.	TGCGCCAGCAGCTTGGCACTAGCGGGAGGGCCCAGCACAGATACGCAGTATTTT	CASSLALAGGPSTDTQYF
TRBJ1-4	.	TRBV28	.	TGTGCCAGCAGTTATCGACCACAGAAACTGTTTTTT	CASSYRPQKLFF
TRBJ2-1	TRBD2	TRBV19	.	TGTGCCAGTAGTATAGCGGGAGGGTATTACAATGAGCAGTTCTTC	CASSIAGGYYNEQFF
TRBJ2-7	.	TRBV30	.	TGTGCCTGGCTGGGGGAGAGCTACGAGCAGTACTTC	CAWLGESYEQYF
TRBJ2-2	.	TRBV10-1	once	TGCGCCAGCAGTGAGTCGATTTACCCCGGGGAGCTGTTTTTT	CASSESIYPGELFF
TRBJ2-7	.	TRBV28	.	TGTGCCAGCGCAGAGGGAAGGGCCTACGAGCAGTACTTC	CASAEGRAYEQYF
TRBJ2-3	.	TRBV28	.	TGTGCCAGCAGATCGGACAGCACTTCCACAGATACGCAGTATTTT	CASRSDSTSTDTQYF
TRBJ1-2	.	TRBV4-1	.	TGCGCCAGCAGCCATTATAGGGACGGAGATGGCTACACCTTC	CASSHYRDGDGYTF